This TCR beta chain was obtained from a study of cytotoxic CD8 clonotypes in ibrutinib-treated CLL. Study in general: There were approximately ten relapsed/refractory patients and roughly 15 treatment-naive patients, and under 18 were IGHV unmutated.

Overall study findings and caveats: Clonality went up at the time of ibrutinib response, stayed stable in sustained remission, and later dropped back toward its baseline level at progression. Rare overall, public clonotypes shrank or held steady under therapy.

Assay used: immunoSEQ multiplex PCR; TCRdb lists only in-frame clones, some missing. This sample yields roughly 180,000 clones, of which under 85% are seen a single time; 3.5% to 5.5% belongs to the top ten. Germline loops: CDR1 SGHTA, CDR2 FQGNSA. V lost 2 bases and J lost 6, with 13 bases in between. This CDR3 is built from 14 residues. Worth noting for this clone: Its antigen is still unknown.

This specimen was PBMCs, taken after 24 months of ibrutinib treatment. This rearrangement joins TRBV7-2 to TRBJ1-2, with D tentatively TRBD1 (5 bases). The receptor comes from a human donor with chronic lymphocytic leukemia. The CDR3 region has the DNA TGTGCCAGCAGCTTATTCGCCGGGGCGGATGGCTACACCTTC. Residues: CASSLFAGADGYTF.